This passage covers 30 T cell receptor beta chains from one sample sequenced in a study of CD8 T cells in Susac syndrome. An amount of RNA that ranged from roughly 0.5 to 1 ug was reverse transcribed with random hexamers. TCRdb reanalysed the immunoSEQ multiplex PCR reads using MiXCR and keeps one entry per CDR3 protein. There are about 120,000 distinct CDR3 sequences in the sample; around 90% occur only once, and 0.11% to 0.15% lies in the top ten. Sequenced sample: CD4+ T cells from PBMCs. Receptors were obtained from a human donor in good health.

J is TRBJ1-6 and V is TRBV3-1; 11 bases line up with TRBD1. This CDR3 is built from 17 residues. V lost 0 bases and J lost 8; bases outside the gene matches: 6. Germline assignment: CDR1 LGHDT and CDR2 YNNKEL (reference sequence). The CDR3: CASSQDRGQGEYSPLHF. CDR3 sequence (DNA): TGTGCCAGCAGCCAAGATCGGGGACAGGGGGAGTATTCACCCCTCCACTTT.

Here the CDR3 reads CASSQDLGAQETQYF. The CDR3 DNA sequence: TGTGCCAGCAGCCAAGATTTGGGGGCCCAAGAGACCCAGTACTTC. The chain uses TRBV14 and TRBJ2-5; possibly TRBD1 for D (6 bases). The CDR3 is 15 amino acids. Germline V CDR1 and CDR2: SGHDN, FVKESK. Between the trimmed V and J ends, which lost 0 bases and 1 base, there was a span of 9 bases. Filled out from reference TRBV14 and TRBJ2-5, the complete variable domain reads EAGVTQFPSHSVIEKGQTVTLRCDPISGHDNLYWYRRVMGKEIKFLLHFVKESKQDESGMPNNRFLAERTGGTYSTLKVQPAELEDSGVYFCASSQDLGAQETQYFGPGTRLLVL.

The rearrangement links TRBV20-1 to TRBJ1-2; 8 bases fit TRBD1. Trimming took 5 bases from V and 4 from J; bases not matched to a gene: 6. CDR1 and CDR2 (germline): DFQATT, SNEGSKA (reference sequence). This CDR3 has 13 residues. Here the CDR3 reads CSASPQGGYGYTF. The CDR3 bases are TGCAGTGCTTCACCACAGGGGGGCTATGGCTACACCTTC.

V usage is TRBV7-2 and J usage is TRBJ1-1; D gene uncertain. Trimming pared 8 bases from V and 4 bases from J, leaving 17 bases between. CDR1 and CDR2 from the germline V gene are SGHTA and FQGNSA. CDR3 length: 14 residues. This CDR3 reads CASRTERWVTEAFF. CDR3 coding DNA: TGTGCCAGCCGGACGGAGCGTTGGGTCACTGAAGCTTTCTTT.

The chain couples TRBV6-2 or TRBV6-3 to TRBJ2-5, with a tentative D call TRBD2 (6 bases). There are 18 residues in the CDR3. Germline CDR1 and CDR2: MNHEY and SVGEGT. V lost 2 bases and J 2 bases, leaving 21 bases between the germline ends. In DNA, the CDR3 is TGTGCCAGCAGTTACGGAGGAGGGCAGACAGTCCTTCAAGAGACCCAGTACTTC. Translated: CASSYGGGQTVLQETQYF.

For this clonotype: Germline and junction disagree at one end, which may indicate a read error. V is TRBV7-7 and J is TRBJ2-5, with D maybe TRBD2 (5 bases). This CDR3 is 15 amino acids long. The germline V gene has CDR1 SSHAT and CDR2 FNYEAQ (reference sequence). The CDR3 DNA sequence: TGTGCTAGCAGCTTAGACCGAACCTCGGGGGAGACCCAGTACTTC. Translating it yields CASSLDRTSGETQYF.

V usage is TRBV7-9 and J usage is TRBJ1-2; tentative D call: TRBD1 (6 bases). The germline CDR1 and CDR2 sequences are SEHNR and FQNEAQ (reference sequence). The CDR3 is 14 residues long. V lost 2 bases, J lost 8 bases, and 15 bases lay in between. The CDR3 loop is CASSLKFQGTGYTF. The CDR3 nucleotides are TGTGCCAGCAGCTTAAAATTTCAGGGGACGGGCTACACCTTC.

The chain is built from TRBV4-3 and TRBJ1-1; D may be TRBD1 (6 bases). CDR1 LGHNA and CDR2 YSLEER come from the germline V gene. CDR3 size: 16 residues. The V end was cut by 0 bases, the J end by 0 bases, with 11 bases between. The CDR3 loop is CASSQEGGRVNTEAFF. The CDR3 DNA reads as TGCGCCAGCAGCCAAGAGGGGGGGCGAGTGAACACTGAAGCTTTCTTT.

The rearrangement links TRBV28 to TRBJ2-4, with 7 bases identical to TRBD2. Trimming cost V 8 bases and J 0 bases; bases outside gene matches: 13. There are 17 residues in the CDR3. Germline V gives CDR1 MDHEN, CDR2 SYDVKM. CDR3 loop: CASRRGGEFLAKNIQYF. The CDR3 bases are TGTGCCAGCCGCCGGGGAGGGGAGTTCTTAGCCAAAAACATTCAGTACTTC.

The rearrangement uses TRBV5-6 and TRBJ2-1; 8 bases match TRBD2. CDR3 length equals 14 residues. CDR1 is SGHDT and CDR2 is YYEEEE in the germline V gene. V lost 0 bases and J lost 7; bases outside the gene matches: 3. The CDR3 is CASSLATSGNEQFF. For the CDR3, the DNA is TGTGCCAGCAGCTTGGCCACTAGCGGAAATGAGCAGTTCTTC.

This rearrangement joins TRBV4-2 to TRBJ1-2; possibly TRBD1 for D (6 bases). V lost 0 bases and J lost 7, with 18 bases in between. The CDR3 totals 16 residues. Per the germline V gene, CDR1 is LGHNA and CDR2 is YNFKEQ. The DNA of the CDR3 is TGTGCCAGCAGCCAAGATTCGGGCTCCGGGGGCAGTGGCTACACCTTC. Its protein is CASSQDSGSGGSGYTF.

This clonotype was detected once. This chain connects TRBV7-9 to TRBJ2-5; TRBD1 aligns across 10 bases. The germline V gene encodes CDR1 SEHNR and CDR2 FQNEAQ (reference sequence). Unmatched junction bases numbered 13, after V lost 5 bases and J lost 4 bases. The CDR3 consists of 17 residues. In DNA, the CDR3 is TGTGCCAGCAGCAAAGACAGGGGGCGTCGACAGGGAGAGACCCAGTACTTC. As protein: CASSKDRGRRQGETQYF. The full variable domain, rest sourced from reference TRBV7-9 and TRBJ2-5, is DTGVSQNPRHKITKRGQNVTFRCDPISEHNRLYWYRQTLGQGPEFLTYFQNEAQLEKSRLLSDRFSAERPKGSFSTLEIQRTEQGDSAMYLCASSKDRGRRQGETQYFGPGTRLLVL.

The chain joins TRBV2 to TRBJ2-5; D not resolved. This CDR3 region has 14 residues. Germline-derived CDR1 and CDR2 are SNHLY and FYNNEI. V shed 6 bases and J shed 2 bases, with 13 bases lying between them. In DNA form, the CDR3 reads TGTGCCAGCAGCTCTCCCCGAGGTCAAGAGACCCAGTACTTC. Protein product: CASSSPRGQETQYF. Full variable domain (remainder filled in from reference TRBV2 and TRBJ2-5): EPEVTQTPSHQVTQMGQEVILRCVPISNHLYFYWYRQILGQKVEFLVSFYNNEISEKSEIFDDQFSVERPDGSNFTLKIRSTKLEDSAMYFCASSSPRGQETQYFGPGTRLLVL.

Only one count was recorded for this clonotype. The V gene is TRBV29-1, the J gene TRBJ1-1, with 7 bases fitting TRBD1. Germline V gene sequence: CDR1 SQVTM, CDR2 ANQGSEA. The CDR3 sequence is 14 residues long. Germline trimming cut 6 bases from V and 0 bases from J; bases unmatched to any gene: 7. The CDR3 is CSVGTETMNTEAFF. Here the CDR3 DNA reads TGCAGCGTGGGGACAGAAACAATGAACACTGAAGCTTTCTTT.

This clonotype was seen just once. J is TRBJ1-1 and V is TRBV23-1; maybe TRBD1 (5 bases). TRBV23-1 is classed as an ORF, of uncertain function. The CDR3 runs 14 residues. The V and J ends lost 2 bases and 6 bases respectively, with 13 bases between them. The DNA of the CDR3 is TGCGCCAGCAGTCAACAGGGATCGACCTCTGAAGCTTTCTTT. Amino acids: CASSQQGSTSEAFF.

The chain is built from TRBV18 and TRBJ1-1, with D possibly TRBD1 on 5 matching bases. The CDR3 is 14 residues long. Germline assignment: CDR1 KGHSH and CDR2 LQKENI. V was pared by 6 bases and J by 0 bases, with 11 bases between. Written as DNA, the CDR3 is TGTGCCAGCTCCCCCGGGACGGTGAACACTGAAGCTTTCTTT. As protein: CASSPGTVNTEAFF.

The chain is built from TRBV5-6 and TRBJ2-5; TRBD1 or TRBD2 may be the D gene (5 bases each). The CDR3 runs 13 residues. Between the trimmed V and J ends, which lost 2 bases and 4 bases, there was a span of 9 bases. Germline CDR1 reads SGHDT; CDR2 reads YYEEEE. CDR3 protein: CASSFTRGETQYF. CDR3 bases: TGTGCCAGCAGCTTCACGAGGGGAGAGACCCAGTACTTC. The full variable domain, rest sourced from reference TRBV5-6 and TRBJ2-5, is DAGVTQSPTHLIKTRGQQVTLRCSPKSGHDTVSWYQQALGQGPQFIFQYYEEEERQRGNFPDRFSGHQFPNYSSELNVNALLLGDSALYLCASSFTRGETQYFGPGTRLLVL.

The rearrangement uses TRBV20-1 and TRBJ2-7; TRBD1 is a possible D gene (6 bases). Trimming took 3 bases from V and 0 from J, leaving 12 bases between them. The CDR3 loop spans 14 amino acids. Germline V CDR1 and CDR2: DFQATT, SNEGSKA (reference sequence). The CDR3 is CSARGTRSSYEQYF. CDR3 sequence (DNA): TGCAGTGCTAGGGGGACAAGAAGCTCCTACGAGCAGTACTTC.

V usage is TRBV20-1 and J usage is TRBJ2-1; D possibly matches TRBD1 or TRBD2 (5 bases each). In germline, CDR1 is DFQATT, CDR2 SNEGSKA (reference sequence). The V end was cut by 0 bases, the J end by 1 base, with 10 bases between. The CDR3 is made up of 15 amino acids. CDR3 nucleotides: TGCAGTGCTAGAGATCGGGGCGGGTCCTACAATGAGCAGTTCTTC. It translates to CSARDRGGSYNEQFF.

The chain joins TRBV28 to TRBJ2-7, with 9 bases matching TRBD1. The V and J ends lost 6 bases and 5 bases, in that order; junction bases with no gene match: 11. The CDR3 is 15 residues long. Germline loops: CDR1 MDHEN, CDR2 SYDVKM. This CDR3 is CASSPDRGSYNEQYF. The CDR3 DNA reads TGTGCCAGCAGCCCCGACAGGGGGTCATACAACGAGCAGTACTTC.

The J gene is TRBJ1-5, the V gene TRBV28, with 7 bases fitting TRBD1. Germline-derived CDR1 and CDR2 are MDHEN and SYDVKM. The CDR3 runs 15 residues. V was pared by 7 bases and J by 3 bases, with 9 bases of the junction left unmatched. CDR3 protein: CASTQGGTLNQPQHF. The CDR3 bases are TGTGCCAGCACCCAGGGGGGGACGCTCAATCAGCCCCAGCATTTT.

This clonotype turned up a few times. The genes are TRBV7-9 and TRBJ1-2; D not certain. The germline V and J ends were trimmed by 2 bases and 8 bases, with 12 bases remaining between them. The CDR3 is 13 residues long. Germline V gene data show CDR1 as SEHNR and CDR2 as FQNEAQ (reference sequence). DNA of the CDR3: TGTGCCAGCAGCTTACTGCAGGATCAGGGCTACACCTTC. Amino acids: CASSLLQDQGYTF.

The chain recombines TRBV7-8 with TRBJ1-1; unclear D gene. In germline, CDR1 is SGHVS, CDR2 FQNEAQ. This CDR3 is built from 13 residues. V shed 4 bases and J shed 5 bases, with 11 bases lying between them. The chain's CDR3 is CASSSHQMTEAFF. CDR3 DNA sequence: TGTGCCAGCAGCTCTCACCAGATGACTGAAGCTTTCTTT.

The chain carries TRBV12-3 or TRBV12-4 and TRBJ2-7; possibly TRBD1 for D (7 bases). This CDR3 region has 15 residues. Deletions cut 1 base from V and 0 bases from J, with 10 bases between. CDR3 sequence: CASSLGRGDSYEQYF. CDR3 bases: TGTGCCAGCAGTTTAGGCAGGGGGGACTCCTACGAGCAGTACTTC.

The chain employs TRBV7-7 and TRBJ2-1; D might be TRBD2 (5 bases). The CDR3 covers 13 residues. Trimming took off 5 bases at V and 9 bases at J, with 14 bases between the two ends. CDR1 and CDR2 from the germline V gene are SSHAT and FNYEAQ (reference sequence). The CDR3 loop is CASSQDSAGEQFF. In DNA, the CDR3 is TGTGCCAGCAGCCAGGACTCGGCGGGTGAGCAGTTCTTC.

The V and J genes are TRBV4-3 and TRBJ1-4; a weak D match, TRBD1 (6 bases). V lost 0 bases, J lost 3 bases, and 11 bases lay in between. Germline CDR1 reads LGHNA; CDR2 reads YSLEER. The CDR3 runs to 16 residues. CDR3 nucleotides: TGCGCCAGCAGCCAAGAGACACAGGGCCCTAATGAAAAACTGTTTTTT. Protein product: CASSQETQGPNEKLFF.

The chain has TRBV7-9 and TRBJ1-1; D not certain. V shed 1 base and J shed 8 bases, with 8 bases lying between them. CDR3 length: 12 amino acids. CDR1 and CDR2 from the germline V gene are SEHNR and FQNEAQ (reference sequence). CDR3 in amino acids: CASSLEREEAFF. As DNA, the CDR3 is TGTGCCAGCAGCTTAGAAAGGGAGGAAGCTTTCTTT.

The chain combines TRBV7-2 with TRBJ1-5, with D hard to call. The DNA matches TRBJ2-3 better at its end, which makes the J call doubtful. This CDR3 contains 12 residues. Germline V gene sequence: CDR1 SGHTA, CDR2 FQGNSA. This CDR3 reads CASSANNQPQYF. CDR3 DNA sequence: TGTGCCAGCAGCGCGAACAATCAGCCCCAGTATTTT.

This chain uses TRBV18 with TRBJ2-7, with 7 positions matching TRBD1. Germline V gene data show CDR1 as KGHSH and CDR2 as LQKENI. J lost 6 bases, V lost 3 bases, and 11 bases had no gene match. The CDR3 is 15 amino acids. Here the CDR3 reads CASSPFDRARGEQYF. CDR3 nucleotide sequence: TGTGCCAGCTCACCGTTCGACAGGGCTCGAGGCGAGCAGTACTTC. Supplemented by reference TRBV18 and TRBJ2-7, the full variable domain reads NAGVMQNPRHLVRRRGQEARLRCSPMKGHSHVYWYRQLPEEGLKFMVYLQKENIIDESGMPKERFSAEFPKEGPSILRIQQVVRGDSAAYFCASSPFDRARGEQYFGPGTRLTVT.

The chain recombines TRBV4-3 with TRBJ1-3; D not certain. With 0 bases removed from V and 0 bases from J, the gap between germline ends came to 6 bases. Germline CDR1 LGHNA, CDR2 YSLEER. The CDR3 has 15 residues. The CDR3 loop reads CASSQDSVSGNTIYF. CDR3 sequence (DNA): TGCGCCAGCAGCCAAGATTCAGTCTCTGGAAACACCATATATTTT.